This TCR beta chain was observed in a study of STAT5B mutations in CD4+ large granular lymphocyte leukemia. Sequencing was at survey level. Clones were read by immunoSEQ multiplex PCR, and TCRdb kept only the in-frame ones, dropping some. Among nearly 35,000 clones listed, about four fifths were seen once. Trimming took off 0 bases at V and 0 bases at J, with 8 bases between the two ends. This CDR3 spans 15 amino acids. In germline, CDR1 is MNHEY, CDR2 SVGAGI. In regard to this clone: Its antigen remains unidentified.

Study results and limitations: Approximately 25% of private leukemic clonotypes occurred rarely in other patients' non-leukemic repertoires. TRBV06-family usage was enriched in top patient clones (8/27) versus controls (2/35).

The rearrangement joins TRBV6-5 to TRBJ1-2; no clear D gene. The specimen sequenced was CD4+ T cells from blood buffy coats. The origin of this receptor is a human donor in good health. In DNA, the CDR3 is TGTGCCAGCAGTTACTCGAGGGCGACTAACTATGGCTACACCTTC. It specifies CASSYSRATNYGYTF.